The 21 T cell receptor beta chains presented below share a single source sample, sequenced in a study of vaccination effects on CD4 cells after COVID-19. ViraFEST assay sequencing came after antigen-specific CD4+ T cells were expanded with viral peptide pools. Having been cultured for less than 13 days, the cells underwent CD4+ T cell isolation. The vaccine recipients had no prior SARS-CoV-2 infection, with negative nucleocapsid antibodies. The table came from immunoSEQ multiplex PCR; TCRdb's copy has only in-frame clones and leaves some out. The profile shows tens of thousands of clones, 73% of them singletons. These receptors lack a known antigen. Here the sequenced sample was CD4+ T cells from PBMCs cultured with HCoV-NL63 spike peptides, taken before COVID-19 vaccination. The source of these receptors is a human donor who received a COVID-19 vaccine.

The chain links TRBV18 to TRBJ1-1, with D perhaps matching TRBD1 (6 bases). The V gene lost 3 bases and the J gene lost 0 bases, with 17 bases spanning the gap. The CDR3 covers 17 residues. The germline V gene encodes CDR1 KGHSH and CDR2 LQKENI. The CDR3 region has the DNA TGTGCCAGCTCACCCTTCGAGGGGGGGAGAATGAACACTGAAGCTTTCTTT. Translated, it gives CASSPFEGGRMNTEAFF.

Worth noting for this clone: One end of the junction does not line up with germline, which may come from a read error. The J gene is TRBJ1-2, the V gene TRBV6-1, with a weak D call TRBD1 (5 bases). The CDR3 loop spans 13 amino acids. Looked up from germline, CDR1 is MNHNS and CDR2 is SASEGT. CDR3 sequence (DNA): TGTGCCAGCAGTGAAGCTCGGGGGGGAGTCGCGTCCTTC. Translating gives CASSEARGGVASF.

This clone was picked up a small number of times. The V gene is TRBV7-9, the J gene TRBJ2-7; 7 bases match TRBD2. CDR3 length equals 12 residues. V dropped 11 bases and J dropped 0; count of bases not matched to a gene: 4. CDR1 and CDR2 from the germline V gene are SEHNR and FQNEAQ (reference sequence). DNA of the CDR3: TGTGCCCTTAGCGGGTCCTCCTACGAGCAGTACTTC. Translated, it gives CALSGSSYEQYF.

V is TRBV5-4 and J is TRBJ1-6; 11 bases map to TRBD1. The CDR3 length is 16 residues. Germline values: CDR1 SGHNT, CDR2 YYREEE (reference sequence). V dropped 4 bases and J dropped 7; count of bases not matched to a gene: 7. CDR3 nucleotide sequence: TGTGCCAGCAGCCCTGGACAGGGGGCACGGAATTCACCCCTCCACTTT. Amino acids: CASSPGQGARNSPLHF.

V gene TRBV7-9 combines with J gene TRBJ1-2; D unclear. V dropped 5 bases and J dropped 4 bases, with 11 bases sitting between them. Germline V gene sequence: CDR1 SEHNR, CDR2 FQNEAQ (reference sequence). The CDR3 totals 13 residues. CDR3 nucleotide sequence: TGTGCCAGCAGCCCTCACCGGGGCTATGGCTACACCTTC. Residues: CASSPHRGYGYTF.

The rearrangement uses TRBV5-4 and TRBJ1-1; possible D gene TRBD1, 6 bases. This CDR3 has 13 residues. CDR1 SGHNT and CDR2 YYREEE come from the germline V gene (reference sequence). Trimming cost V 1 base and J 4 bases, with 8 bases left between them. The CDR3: CASSLNRATEAFF. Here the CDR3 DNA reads TGTGCCAGCAGCTTGAACAGGGCCACTGAAGCTTTCTTT.

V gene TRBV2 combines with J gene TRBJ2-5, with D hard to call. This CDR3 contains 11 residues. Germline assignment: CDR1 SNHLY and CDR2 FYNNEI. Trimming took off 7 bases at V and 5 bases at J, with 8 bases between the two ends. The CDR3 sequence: CASKYGETQYF. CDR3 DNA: TGTGCCAGCAAGTACGGGGAGACCCAGTACTTC.

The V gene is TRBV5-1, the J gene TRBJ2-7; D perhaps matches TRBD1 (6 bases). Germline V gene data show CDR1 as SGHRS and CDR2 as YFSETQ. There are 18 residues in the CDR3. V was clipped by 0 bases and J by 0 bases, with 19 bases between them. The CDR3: CASSLAGTLVGTSYEQYF. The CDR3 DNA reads TGCGCCAGCAGCTTGGCCGGGACATTGGTCGGCACCTCCTACGAGCAGTACTTC.

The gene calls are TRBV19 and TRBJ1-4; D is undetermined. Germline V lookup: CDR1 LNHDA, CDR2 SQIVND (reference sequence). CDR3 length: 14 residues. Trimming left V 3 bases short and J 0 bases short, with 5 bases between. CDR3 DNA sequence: TGTGCCAGTAGTATTCGAGCAACTAATGAAAAACTGTTTTTT. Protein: CASSIRATNEKLFF.

This CDR3 is CASSPQRGPYEQYF. The CDR3 region has the DNA TGTGCCAGCAGCCCCCAAAGGGGCCCCTACGAGCAGTACTTC. The chain uses TRBV7-9 and TRBJ2-7; perhaps TRBD1 as D (5 bases). The CDR3 extends over 14 amino acids. In germline, CDR1 is SEHNR, CDR2 FQNEAQ (reference sequence). V dropped 5 bases and J dropped 2 bases, with 13 bases sitting between them.

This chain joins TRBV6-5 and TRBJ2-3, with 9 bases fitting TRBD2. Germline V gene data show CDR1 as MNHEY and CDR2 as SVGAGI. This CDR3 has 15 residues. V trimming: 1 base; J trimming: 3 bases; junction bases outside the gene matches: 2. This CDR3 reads CASSYYSGSTDTQYF. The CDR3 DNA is TGTGCCAGCAGTTACTATAGCGGGAGTACAGATACGCAGTATTTT.

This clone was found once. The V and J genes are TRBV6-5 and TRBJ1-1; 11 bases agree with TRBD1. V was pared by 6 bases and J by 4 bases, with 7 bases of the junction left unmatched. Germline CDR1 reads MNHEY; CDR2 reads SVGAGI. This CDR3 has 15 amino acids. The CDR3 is CASRIGQGASTEAFF. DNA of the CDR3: TGTGCCAGCAGAATCGGACAGGGGGCATCCACTGAAGCTTTCTTT.

The CDR3 bases are TGTGCCAGCAGTATGGGGAGGGAGAGCAACGAGCAGTACTTC. This encodes CASSMGRESNEQYF. The J gene is TRBJ2-7, the V gene TRBV27; 7 bases align to TRBD2. The length of the CDR3 is 14 residues. Trimming removed 5 bases from V and 5 bases from J; junction bases left unmatched: 9. Germline loops: CDR1 MNHEY, CDR2 SMNVEV (reference sequence).

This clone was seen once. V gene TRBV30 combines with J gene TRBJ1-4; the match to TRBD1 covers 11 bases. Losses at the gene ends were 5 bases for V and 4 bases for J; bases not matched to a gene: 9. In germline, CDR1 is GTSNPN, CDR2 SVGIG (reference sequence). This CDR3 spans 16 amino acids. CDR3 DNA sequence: TGTGCCTGGGGGGGACAGGGGGTGTATAGTAATGAAAAACTGTTTTTT. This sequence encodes CAWGGQGVYSNEKLFF.

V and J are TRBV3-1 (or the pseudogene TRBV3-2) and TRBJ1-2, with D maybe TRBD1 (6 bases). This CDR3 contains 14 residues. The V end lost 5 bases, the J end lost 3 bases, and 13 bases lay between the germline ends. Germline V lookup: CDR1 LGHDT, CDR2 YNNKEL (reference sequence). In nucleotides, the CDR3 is TGTGCCAGCAGCATGAACAGGGCCGACTATGGCTACACCTTC. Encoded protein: CASSMNRADYGYTF.

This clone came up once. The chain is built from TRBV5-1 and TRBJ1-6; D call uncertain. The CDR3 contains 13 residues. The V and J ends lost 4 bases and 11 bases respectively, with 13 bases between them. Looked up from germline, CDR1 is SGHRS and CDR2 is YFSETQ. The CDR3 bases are TGCGCCAGCAGCCCCACCCCGGGCCCACCCCTCCACTTT. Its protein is CASSPTPGPPLHF.

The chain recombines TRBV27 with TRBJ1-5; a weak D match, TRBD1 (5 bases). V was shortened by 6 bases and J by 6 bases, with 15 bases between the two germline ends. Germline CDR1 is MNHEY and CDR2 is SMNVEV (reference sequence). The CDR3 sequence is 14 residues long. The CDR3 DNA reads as TGTGCCAGCAGCGAGAAGGGGCGCCGTCAGCCCCAGCATTTT. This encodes CASSEKGRRQPQHF.

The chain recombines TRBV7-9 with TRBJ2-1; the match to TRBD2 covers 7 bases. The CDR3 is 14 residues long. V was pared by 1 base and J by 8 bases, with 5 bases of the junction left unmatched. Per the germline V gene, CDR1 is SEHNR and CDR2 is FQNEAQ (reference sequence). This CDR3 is CASSLGLAVDEQFF. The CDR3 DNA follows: TGTGCCAGCAGCTTAGGTCTAGCGGTGGATGAGCAGTTCTTC.

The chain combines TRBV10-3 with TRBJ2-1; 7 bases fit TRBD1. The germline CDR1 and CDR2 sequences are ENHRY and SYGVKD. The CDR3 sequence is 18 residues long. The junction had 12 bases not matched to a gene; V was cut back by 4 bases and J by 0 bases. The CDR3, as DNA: TGTGCCATCAGTGTTGGGACAGCCTCCCTTAGCTCCTACAATGAGCAGTTCTTC. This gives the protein CAISVGTASLSSYNEQFF.

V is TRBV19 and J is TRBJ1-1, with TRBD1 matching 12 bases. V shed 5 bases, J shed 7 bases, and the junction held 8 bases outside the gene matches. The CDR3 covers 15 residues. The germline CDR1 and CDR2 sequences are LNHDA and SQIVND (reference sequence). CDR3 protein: CASSPWDRGLGEAFF. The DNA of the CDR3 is TGTGCCAGTAGTCCCTGGGACAGGGGGCTTGGTGAAGCTTTCTTT.

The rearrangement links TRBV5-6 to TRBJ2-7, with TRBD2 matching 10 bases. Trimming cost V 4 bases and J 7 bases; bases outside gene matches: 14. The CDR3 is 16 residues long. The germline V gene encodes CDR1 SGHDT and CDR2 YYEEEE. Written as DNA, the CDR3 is TGTGCCAGCAGCCCGGTTACGGGACTAGCGTTCGGTGAGCAGTACTTC. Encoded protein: CASSPVTGLAFGEQYF.